This is a list of T cell receptor beta chains from one sample in a study of cytomegalovirus exposure and HLA in healthy donors. Libraries were prepared by immunoSEQ multiplex PCR; TCRdb keeps only in-frame clonotypes and omits some of them. The sample yields over 110,000 clones, roughly 79% seen once. Material: PBMCs. These TCRs come from a woman in her fifties or sixties in good health and CMV-seropositive. The CDR3 runs from the conserved cysteine through the conserved F or W. A D gene is named only where the DNA matches it firmly. Rows give clone size only sometimes, using once, few, many, or a class for an expanded clone.

clone size	V gene	D gene	J gene	CDR3 DNA	CDR3 protein
.	TRBV5-6	.	TRBJ2-1	TGTGCCAGCAGCCTACAGACAGTCTACAATGAGCAGTTCTTC	CASSLQTVYNEQFF
.	TRBV7-2	.	TRBJ2-7	TGTGCCAGCAGTCCTCGTCCGGACATATCCTACGAGCAGTACTTC	CASSPRPDISYEQYF
few	TRBV28	TRBD2	TRBJ2-7	TGTGCCACATCGCGGGGGATCAACTACGAGCAGTACTTC	CATSRGINYEQYF
.	TRBV9	TRBD1	TRBJ2-7	TGTGCCAGCAGCGCCGATTGGACAGGTGGCGAGCAGTACTTC	CASSADWTGGEQYF
.	TRBV4-1	TRBD2	TRBJ2-2	TGCGCCAGCAGCCCCGTAGGTGGTGGTAGCGGGAATGCCGGGGAGCTGTTTTTT	CASSPVGGGSGNAGELFF
.	TRBV27	TRBD1	TRBJ2-6	TGTGCCAGCAGTTTATCTGGGACAGGGACTGGGGCCAACGTCCTGACTTTC	CASSLSGTGTGANVLTF
.	TRBV4-3	.	TRBJ2-2	TGCGCCAGCAGCCAAGATCGATCTAGTCTGACCGGGGAGCTGTTTTTT	CASSQDRSSLTGELFF
.	TRBV7-6	.	TRBJ2-5	TGTGCCAGCAGCATGGGCCGCCAAGAGACCCAGTACTTC	CASSMGRQETQYF
.	TRBV4-3	.	TRBJ2-3	TGCGCCAGCAGCCCCCTCGCGGGGGCCCACACAGATACGCAGTATTTT	CASSPLAGAHTDTQYF
.	TRBV7-8	TRBD1	TRBJ2-7	TGTGCCAGCAGCTTAGGCCGGACAGGGAGTTACGAGCAGTACTTC	CASSLGRTGSYEQYF
.	TRBV14	TRBD2	TRBJ2-1	TGTGCCAGCAGCCAGGAATTGCCGGGGAGGGGCCTTAACAATGAGCAGTTCTTC	CASSQELPGRGLNNEQFF
.	TRBV7-9	.	TRBJ2-3	TGTGCCAGCAGCTTAGTTACAGGGCAATCGGATACGCAGTATTTT	CASSLVTGQSDTQYF
.	TRBV15	.	TRBJ2-7	TGTGCCACCAGCAGAGATCCTAGGAGATCCTACGAGCAGTACTTC	CATSRDPRRSYEQYF
.	TRBV19	.	TRBJ2-5	TGTGCCAGTAGTACCTCCCGGGAGACCCAGTACTTC	CASSTSRETQYF
.	TRBV28	TRBD1	TRBJ2-7	TGTGCCACGGACAGGGGGAGCTCCTACGAGCAGTACTTC	CATDRGSSYEQYF
.	TRBV27	.	TRBJ1-1	TGTGCCAGCAGTTTATCCATTTATGAGGTTACTGAAGCTTTCTTT	CASSLSIYEVTEAFF
.	TRBV5-5	TRBD2	TRBJ2-1	TGTGCCAGCACCTGGACTGCTAGCGGGAGTAGTTCCTACAATGAGCAGTTCTTC	CASTWTASGSSSYNEQFF
once	TRBV18	.	TRBJ2-5	TGTGCCAGCTCACCTACCGGGGCGGCAGGGGAAACCCAGTACTTC	CASSPTGAAGETQYF
.	TRBV29-1	TRBD2	TRBJ2-3	TGCAGCGTTGAAGCGCCGGGACTAGAAGTCACAGATACGCAGTATTTT	CSVEAPGLEVTDTQYF
.	TRBV7-8	TRBD1	TRBJ2-6	TGTGCCAGCAGCCCACGGCCCGAAGGGACAGGGGGTACCGGGGCCAACGTCCTGACTTTC	CASSPRPEGTGGTGANVLTF
.	TRBV5-1	.	TRBJ2-1	TGCGCCAGCAGCTTGGCCAGGAATTCCTACAATGAGCAGTTCTTC	CASSLARNSYNEQFF
.	TRBV27	TRBD1	TRBJ1-2	TGTGCCAGCAGTCCACATGCGGGACAGATGGCTGGCTACACCTTC	CASSPHAGQMAGYTF
.	TRBV18	.	TRBJ2-7	TGTGCCAGCTCACCATCCCGGGGGTCCTACGAGCAGTACTTC	CASSPSRGSYEQYF
.	TRBV10-3	.	TRBJ1-5	TGTGCCATCAGTGAGTCTCCATGGAGGAACCCAGTCAGCAATCAGCCCCAGCATTTT	CAISESPWRNPVSNQPQHF
.	TRBV2	.	TRBJ2-6	TGTGCCAGCAGTACCATCCCCCTGACAGGGAGGTCTGGGGCCAACGTCCTGACTTTC	CASSTIPLTGRSGANVLTF
.	TRBV28	TRBD2	TRBJ2-7	TGTGCCAGCACCCTTAGCGGGAGGGCCAGGTACGAGCAGTACTTC	CASTLSGRARYEQYF
.	TRBV21-1	.	TRBJ2-2	TGTGCCAGCAAAGGGACTAGCGGGAGCCCCAACACCGGGGAGCTGTTTTTT	CASKGTSGSPNTGELFF
.	TRBV28	.	TRBJ2-5	TGTGCCAGCAGTAATAAGCGGTACCAAGAGACCCAGTACTTC	CASSNKRYQETQYF
.	TRBV11-3	.	TRBJ1-4	TGTGCCAGCAGCTTAGTAGCAACTAATGAAAAACTGTTTTTT	CASSLVATNEKLFF
.	TRBV29-1	TRBD1	TRBJ1-3	TGCAGCGCGACAGGGGATGGAAACACCATATATTTT	CSATGDGNTIYF
.	TRBV10-3	.	TRBJ2-1	TGTGCCATCAGCTTATCGGGGGGCCATGAGCAGTTCTTC	CAISLSGGHEQFF
.	TRBV6-5	TRBD1	TRBJ2-7	TGTGCCAGCAGACCCGGGACAGTCTCCTACGAGCAGTACTTC	CASRPGTVSYEQYF
.	TRBV28	.	TRBJ1-5	TGTGCCAGCGCTGGACCCTCGGGAGGTCAGCCCCAGCATTTT	CASAGPSGGQPQHF
.	TRBV6-5	.	TRBJ1-2	TGTGCCAGCAGCAGTACAGGGAACTATGGCTACACCTTC	CASSSTGNYGYTF
.	TRBV30	TRBD1	TRBJ2-6	TGTGCCTGGAGTCAAGATCGGACAGGCTTCTCTGGGGCCAACGTCCTGACTTTC	CAWSQDRTGFSGANVLTF
few	TRBV4-2	.	TRBJ2-1	TGTGCCAGCAGCCCGAGAGTGGCGGGGGAGCAGTTCTTC	CASSPRVAGEQFF
.	TRBV7-9	TRBD2	TRBJ2-1	TGTGCCAGCAGCCATGGGACTAACGAGCAGTTCTTC	CASSHGTNEQFF
once	TRBV10-3	.	TRBJ2-6	TGTGCCATCAGTGGGGGAGGGGGAGGGGTCTCTGGGGCCAACGTCCTGACTTTC	CAISGGGGGVSGANVLTF
.	TRBV2	TRBD2	TRBJ2-2	TGTGCCAGCAGGGAAAGATATAATAGCGGGACCAAGACCGGGGAGCTGTTTTTT	CASRERYNSGTKTGELFF
.	TRBV9	TRBD2	TRBJ2-7	TGTGCCAGCAGCGTAACCCCTTCTAGCGGCGACCTCGAGCAGTACTTC	CASSVTPSSGDLEQYF
.	TRBV6-5	.	TRBJ2-7	TGTGCCAGCAGTTACTCGTTGCGACAGTTCTACGAGCAGTACTTC	CASSYSLRQFYEQYF
.	TRBV7-2	.	TRBJ1-5	TGTGCCAGCAGCTTAGTTGGGGGGGCTCAGCCCCAGCATTTT	CASSLVGGAQPQHF
.	TRBV27	.	TRBJ1-4	TGTGCCAGCAGTCCCACAGGGTATGAAAAACTGTTTTTT	CASSPTGYEKLFF
.	TRBV27	TRBD2	TRBJ2-3	TGTGCCAGCAGTTTAACGACAGCGGGAGTGACAGATACGCAGTATTTT	CASSLTTAGVTDTQYF
.	TRBV6-5	.	TRBJ2-7	TGTGCCAGCAGTTACTCTGCCCTGGGCGTGGGTTACGAGCAGTACTTC	CASSYSALGVGYEQYF
.	TRBV7-9	TRBD1	TRBJ1-2	TGTGCCAGCAGCCCGGCTGCAGGGGGCATATATGGCTACACCTTC	CASSPAAGGIYGYTF
.	TRBV30	.	TRBJ1-4	TGTGCCTGGAGTGTGCGCGAAAAACTGTTTTTT	CAWSVREKLFF
.	TRBV27	.	TRBJ2-1	TGTGCCAGCAACCTACCGGGAAGGAGCTACAATGAGCAGTTCTTC	CASNLPGRSYNEQFF
.	TRBV20-1	.	TRBJ2-7	TGCAGTGCTACAGGGGCCTACGAGCAGTACTTC	CSATGAYEQYF
.	TRBV5-1	TRBD1	TRBJ2-1	TGCGCCAGCAGCCTCCCGGGACAGGGGGCCGGCTCCTACAATGAGCAGTTCTTC	CASSLPGQGAGSYNEQFF
.	TRBV29-1	.	TRBJ1-2	TGCAGCGTTGAACTGGGACTGGGAGTGGGCTACACCTTC	CSVELGLGVGYTF
.	TRBV30	.	TRBJ1-1	TGTGCCTGGAGGGGAGACACCGGGAGCACTGAAGCTTTCTTT	CAWRGDTGSTEAFF